The present T cell receptor beta chain was sequenced within a study of shared T cell receptors in the human thymus. This clone was counted only a few times. This table comes from immunoSEQ multiplex PCR, and its TCRdb copy is limited to in-frame clones, with some not included. Altogether 720,000 or so clones are present, approximately 83% being singletons, with the ten largest covering approximately 0.01%. The CDR3 covers 12 residues. Per germline, CDR1 ENHRY and CDR2 SYGVKD. The germline V and J ends were trimmed by 3 bases and 14 bases, with 11 bases remaining between them. These data are also associated with another study on human thymus T cells. That investigation notes: In corrective heart surgery, resections were taken, and these provided the thymus tissue.

The specimen sequenced was thymocytes. This receptor was identified in a girl under three years old with a congenital heart defect. The chain is built from TRBV10-3 and TRBJ1-6; D ambiguous. The CDR3 sequence is CAISESGMALHF. The CDR3 bases are TGTGCCATCAGTGAATCCGGGATGGCCCTCCACTTT.